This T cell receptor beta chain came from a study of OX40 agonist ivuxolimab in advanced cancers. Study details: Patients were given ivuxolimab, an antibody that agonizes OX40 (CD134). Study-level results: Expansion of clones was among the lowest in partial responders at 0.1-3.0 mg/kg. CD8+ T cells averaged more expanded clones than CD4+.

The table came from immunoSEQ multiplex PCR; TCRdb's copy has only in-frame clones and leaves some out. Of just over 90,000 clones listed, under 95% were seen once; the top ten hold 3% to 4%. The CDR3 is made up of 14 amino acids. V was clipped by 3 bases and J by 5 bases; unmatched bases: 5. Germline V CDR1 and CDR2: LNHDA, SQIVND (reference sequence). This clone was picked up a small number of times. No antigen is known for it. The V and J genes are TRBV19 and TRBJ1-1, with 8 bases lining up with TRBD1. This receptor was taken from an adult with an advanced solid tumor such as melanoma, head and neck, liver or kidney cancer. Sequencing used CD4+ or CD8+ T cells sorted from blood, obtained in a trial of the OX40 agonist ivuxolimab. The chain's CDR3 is CASSIGQGNTEAFF. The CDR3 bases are TGTGCCAGTAGTATTGGACAGGGAAATACTGAAGCTTTCTTT.